One T cell receptor (beta chain) is described in this entry. Its antigen is unknown. This sample stems from a study of T cell responses to AZD1222 COVID-19 vaccine. Broader study findings: Breadth and depth of Spike-specific TCRs rose after two AZD1222 doses.

Data came from immunoSEQ multiplex PCR; TCRdb stores just in-frame clones and leaves some out. Here the sample spans tens of thousands of clones, around 91% being singletons. Trimming took 3 bases from V and 0 from J; bases not matched to a gene: 4. The CDR3 extends over 15 amino acids. Looked up from germline, CDR1 is LNHDA and CDR2 is SQIVND (reference sequence). This TCR was sampled from an adult in good health. The material was peripheral blood, obtained on day 0 of AZD1222 vaccination. V gene TRBV19 combines with J gene TRBJ2-7, with TRBD1 identical over 8 bases. CDR3 protein: CASSIDRGSSYEQYF. The CDR3 nucleotides read TGTGCCAGTAGTATTGACAGGGGTAGCTCCTACGAGCAGTACTTC.